What follows are 27 T cell receptor beta chains derived from one specimen sequenced in a study of T cell repertoires and HLA-DP antigens (dated by TCRdb to 2016 to 2019). Receptors were amplified or captured by the immunoSEQ multiplex PCR assay. Entries here come from immuneACCESS through TCRdb and include only in-frame sequences with V and J called. Some clones fail to appear in such tables; in the studies checked, an unresolved V gene covers under half of the shortfall, and the cause of the remainder is unknown. This sample has roughly 70,000 clones in its table, and around 77% of those were observed once. Clones ranked in the top ten supply roughly 1.5% of the sample. No antigens are known for them. Sequencing used CD4+ T cells from PBMCs. The receptors come from a man aged 60 to 69 in good health and CMV-seronegative.

This clone has a handful of counts. The gene calls are TRBV4-3 and TRBJ2-3, with 9 bases fitting TRBD2. Germline V CDR1 and CDR2: LGHNA, YSLEER. Trimming removed 0 bases from V and 2 bases from J; junction bases left unmatched: 6. CDR3 length equals 17 residues. The CDR3 nucleotides read TGCGCCAGCAGCCAAGATTTGTTAGCGGGAGTCACAGATACGCAGTATTTT. Translation gives CASSQDLLAGVTDTQYF.

This clone was seen just once. This CDR3 reads CASSFQDGLTEAFF. In DNA form, the CDR3 reads TGTGCCAGCAGCTTTCAGGACGGACTCACTGAAGCTTTCTTT. This chain connects TRBV5-5 to TRBJ1-1; unclear D gene. V was shortened by 2 bases and J by 4 bases, with 12 bases between the two germline ends. The germline CDR1 and CDR2 sequences are SGHKS and YYEKEE (reference sequence). The CDR3 totals 14 residues.

This sequence joins TRBV7-2 and TRBJ2-5; D is undetermined. V lost 1 base to trimming and J lost 5 bases, with 5 bases between them. The CDR3 runs to 12 residues. The V gene's germline CDR1 is SGHTA and CDR2 FQGNSA. This CDR3 is CASSLVGETQYF. CDR3 nucleotide sequence: TGTGCCAGCAGCTTAGTTGGGGAGACCCAGTACTTC.

This chain links TRBV10-1 with TRBJ1-2, with unresolved D. Trimming left V 3 bases short and J 2 bases short, with 16 bases between. Germline CDR1 WNHNN, CDR2 SYGVQD (reference sequence). This CDR3 is 16 amino acids long. The CDR3 DNA reads TGCGCCAGCAGTGACTCCTCACTTCGGGTCAACTATGGCTACACCTTC. This translates into CASSDSSLRVNYGYTF.

Concerning this clone: The same CDR3 arises from other DNA sequences in this sample as well. The V call is TRBV5-4, the J call TRBJ1-2; D call uncertain. CDR1 and CDR2 from the germline V gene are SGHNT and YYREEE (reference sequence). Trimming took 1 base from V and 0 from J, leaving 7 bases between them. The CDR3 consists of 14 residues. The CDR3 sequence: CASSLLQANYGYTF. CDR3 nucleotides: TGTGCCAGCAGCTTGTTGCAGGCTAACTATGGCTACACCTTC.

The DNA of the CDR3 is TGTGCCAGCAGCTTAGTTTTGCCTCCAAAGTACGAGCAGTACTTC. Translated: CASSLVLPPKYEQYF. J is TRBJ2-7 and V is TRBV7-2; no firm D call. V shed 1 base and J shed 4 bases, with 14 bases lying between them. Germline V lookup: CDR1 SGHTA, CDR2 FQGNSA. The CDR3 is 15 residues long.

The chain links TRBV6-4 to TRBJ1-2; D is unclear. Germline lookup yields CDR1 MRHNA and CDR2 SNTAGT. V was cut by 3 bases and J by 2 bases, with 13 bases left in between. There are 15 residues in the CDR3. The CDR3 DNA is TGTGCCAGCAGTGAAGGTGGGCTAGGGAACTATGGCTACACCTTC. Translated, it gives CASSEGGLGNYGYTF.

The chain combines TRBV30 with TRBJ2-7; 14 bases match TRBD2. Trimming at V came to 0 bases and at J to 7 bases, leaving 14 bases not matched to a gene. The CDR3 extends over 18 amino acids. Germline V gene sequence: CDR1 GTSNPN, CDR2 SVGIG (reference sequence). The CDR3 DNA is TGTGCCTGGAGTGTATACCCCATAGGGACTAGCGGGAGTGGAGAGCAGTACGTC. The encoded protein is CAWSVYPIGTSGSGEQYV.

The chain recombines TRBV19 with TRBJ2-3; 7 bases line up with TRBD1. V lost 5 bases to trimming and J lost 3 bases; unmatched junction nucleotides: 2. The CDR3 totals 13 residues. CDR1 LNHDA and CDR2 SQIVND come from the germline V gene (reference sequence). The CDR3 sequence is CASSVQGTDTQYF. DNA of the CDR3: TGTGCCAGTAGTGTACAGGGGACAGATACGCAGTATTTT.

The DNA of the CDR3 is TGTGCCAGCGGGGACAGGGGCACAGATACGCAGTATTTT. Translation: CASGDRGTDTQYF. The chain couples TRBV7-9 to TRBJ2-3, with 9 bases matching TRBD1. J was trimmed by 1 base and V by 8 bases; bases with no gene match: 1. Germline values: CDR1 SEHNR, CDR2 FQNEAQ (reference sequence). This CDR3 contains 13 residues. The full variable domain, with the rest looked up from reference TRBV7-9 and TRBJ2-3, is DTGVSQNPRHKITKRGQNVTFRCDPISEHNRLYWYRQTLGQGPEFLTYFQNEAQLEKSRLLSDRFSAERPKGSFSTLEIQRTEQGDSAMYLCASGDRGTDTQYFGPGTRLTVL.

The chain recombines TRBV29-1 with TRBJ2-3; D gene uncertain. CDR3 length equals 13 residues. Trimming pared 4 bases from V and 10 bases from J, leaving 18 bases between. Germline V gene lookup returns CDR1 SQVTM and CDR2 ANQGSEA. The CDR3 here is CSVAGDEILAQYF. CDR3 in DNA: TGCAGCGTTGCGGGTGACGAGATCCTGGCGCAGTATTTT.

V is TRBV5-1 and J is TRBJ1-2; TRBD1 agrees at 7 bases. This CDR3 region has 15 residues. V shed 0 bases and J 4 bases; nucleotides not matched to a gene: 6. Germline V gene sequence: CDR1 SGHRS, CDR2 YFSETQ. CDR3 amino acids: CASSLEGRGSYGYTF. In DNA, the CDR3 is TGCGCCAGCAGCTTGGAAGGCAGGGGGAGCTATGGCTACACCTTC. Drawing the rest from reference TRBV5-1 and TRBJ1-2, the complete variable domain is KAGVTQTPRYLIKTRGQQVTLSCSPISGHRSVSWYQQTPGQGLQFLFEYFSETQRNKGNFPGRFSGRQFSNSRSEMNVSTLELGDSALYLCASSLEGRGSYGYTFGSGTRLTVV.

This clone has a single count. This CDR3 reads CASSQGDYSNTEAFF. The CDR3 region has the DNA TGCGCCAGCAGCCAAGGGGACTACAGCAACACTGAAGCTTTCTTT. The chain uses TRBV4-1 and TRBJ1-1, with D tentatively TRBD1 (5 bases). Germline CDR1 is MGHRA and CDR2 is YSYEKL. The CDR3 contains 15 residues. V was pared by 1 base and J by 2 bases, with 11 bases between.

The CDR3 bases are TGTGCCAGTAGTATAGATGGACTATCCGAGTATTTT. It specifies CASSIDGLSEYF. V and J are TRBV19 and TRBJ2-3; D may be TRBD2 (6 bases). The CDR3 consists of 12 residues. V was clipped by 0 bases and J by 13 bases, with 11 bases between them. CDR1 is LNHDA and CDR2 is SQIVND in the germline V gene (reference sequence).

The chain combines TRBV7-6 with TRBJ2-1; 9 nucleotides agree with TRBD1. The CDR3 totals 14 residues. J was trimmed by 8 bases and V by 0 bases; bases with no gene match: 2. In germline, CDR1 is SGHVS, CDR2 FNYEAQ. CDR3 sequence reads: CASSLAGQGHEQFF. The CDR3 nucleotides read TGTGCCAGCAGCTTAGCGGGACAGGGCCATGAGCAGTTCTTC.

The rearrangement links TRBV29-1 to TRBJ1-2; D may be TRBD1 (6 bases). Germline assignment: CDR1 SQVTM and CDR2 ANQGSEA. Trimming pared 0 bases from V and 3 bases from J, leaving 8 bases between. CDR3 length: 13 residues. The CDR3 DNA is TGCAGCGTTGAAGAAGGGGGGGACTATGGCTACACCTTC. Protein sequence: CSVEEGGDYGYTF.

The CDR3 loop reads CASSSIGYGYTF. DNA for the CDR3: TGTGCCAGCAGCTCAATCGGCTATGGCTACACCTTC. The chain uses TRBV7-3 and TRBJ1-2, with no clear D. Trimming took 4 bases from V and 4 from J, leaving 7 bases between them. The CDR3 runs 12 residues. CDR1 and CDR2 from the germline V gene are SGHTA and FQGTGA.

The rearrangement uses TRBV7-2 and TRBJ2-4; TRBD2 matches at 7 bases. This CDR3 has 15 amino acids. J gave up 1 base and V 5 bases, and 5 bases lay outside the gene matches. Germline loops: CDR1 SGHTA, CDR2 FQGNSA. CDR3 region: CASSPRGEAKNIQYF. CDR3 sequence (DNA): TGTGCCAGCAGCCCCCGGGGGGAGGCCAAAAACATTCAGTACTTC.

This clone was found a few times. This chain joins TRBV7-9 and TRBJ1-2; 8 bases are shared with TRBD1. CDR3 length: 14 amino acids. Germline V gives CDR1 SEHNR, CDR2 FQNEAQ (reference sequence). Trimming cost V 5 bases and J 6 bases; bases outside gene matches: 8. CDR3 sequence: CASSRQGLSDGYTF. The CDR3 bases are TGTGCCAGCAGCCGACAGGGGTTGTCGGATGGCTACACCTTC.

The rearrangement links TRBV2 to TRBJ2-7, with 8 nucleotides matching TRBD1. Germline V lookup: CDR1 SNHLY, CDR2 FYNNEI. V shed 3 bases and J 0 bases; nucleotides not matched to a gene: 13. The CDR3 extends over 18 amino acids. The CDR3 protein is CASSEGTGASRRSYEQYV. The CDR3 bases are TGTGCCAGCAGTGAGGGGACAGGAGCTAGCAGACGCTCCTACGAGCAGTACGTC.

The chain is built from TRBV7-2 and TRBJ2-1; 9 bases map to TRBD1. This CDR3 has 15 amino acids. J gave up 9 bases and V 4 bases, and 10 bases lay outside the gene matches. Germline CDR1 is SGHTA and CDR2 is FQGNSA. CDR3 amino acids: CASSSAGTGIGEQFF. The CDR3, as DNA: TGTGCCAGCAGCTCCGCCGGGACAGGGATCGGTGAGCAGTTCTTC.

The chain couples TRBV2 to TRBJ1-1; no clear D gene. Germline CDR1 and CDR2: SNHLY and FYNNEI. Between the trimmed V and J ends, which lost 10 bases and 3 bases, there was a span of 12 bases. The length of the CDR3 is 12 residues. CDR3 nucleotide sequence: TGTGCCACCCGACGAGCGTACACTGAAGCTTTCTTT. It encodes CATRRAYTEAFF.

V usage is TRBV7-3 and J usage is TRBJ2-6; D is unclear. Deletions cut 6 bases from V and 0 bases from J, with 6 bases between. CDR3 length: 14 residues. Looked up from germline, CDR1 is SGHTA and CDR2 is FQGTGA. DNA of the CDR3: TGTGCCAGCAGTGAGAGCTCTGGGGCCAACGTCCTGACTTTC. It translates to CASSESSGANVLTF. The whole variable domain, remainder taken from reference TRBV7-3 and TRBJ2-6, is GAGVSQTPSNKVTEKGKYVELRCDPISGHTALYWYRQSLGQGPEFLIYFQGTGAADDSGLPNDRFFAVRPEGSVSTLKIQRTERGDSAVYLCASSESSGANVLTFGAGSRLTVL.

This clone was counted a single time. One end of the junction varies from germline; a read error may be responsible. The chain is built from TRBV2 and TRBJ2-3, with 10 bases matching TRBD2. The germline gives CDR1 SNHLY, CDR2 FYNNEI. This CDR3 contains 12 residues. CDR3 in DNA: TGTGCCAGCAGAACGAGCGGGAGGGACCCCCTCTTT. Its protein product is CASRTSGRDPLF.

The V call is TRBV11-2, the J call TRBJ1-4; 9 bases align to TRBD1. With V trimmed by 3 bases and J by 7 bases, 3 bases remained unmatched. Germline V gene sequence: CDR1 SGHAT, CDR2 FQNNGV. The CDR3 length is 14 residues. This chain's CDR3 is CASSFDRGSEKLFF. The CDR3 coding sequence is TGTGCCAGCAGCTTTGACAGGGGGAGTGAAAAACTGTTTTTT.

Only a few counts were recorded for this clone. This chain uses TRBV7-9 with TRBJ1-2, with TRBD1 matching over 8 bases. V was pared by 5 bases and J by 2 bases, with 7 bases of the junction left unmatched. CDR3 length: 15 amino acids. The germline V gene has CDR1 SEHNR and CDR2 FQNEAQ (reference sequence). CDR3 amino acids: CASSHGQGSNYGYTF. The CDR3 DNA reads as TGTGCCAGCAGCCACGGACAGGGATCCAACTATGGCTACACCTTC.

This rearrangement joins TRBV7-2 to TRBJ1-2; the D is unclear. CDR3 size: 15 residues. Trimming shortened V by 5 bases and J by 0 bases, and 13 bases separated the two germline ends. Per the germline V gene, CDR1 is SGHTA and CDR2 is FQGNSA. In DNA form, the CDR3 reads TGTGCCAGCAGCGCTTACACATCAGCTAACTATGGCTACACCTTC. It encodes CASSAYTSANYGYTF. Based on the CDR3 plus reference TRBV7-2 and TRBJ1-2, the full variable domain is GAGVSQSPSNKVTEKGKDVELRCDPISGHTALYWYRQSLGQGLEFLIYFQGNSAPDKSGLPSDRFSAERTGGSVSTLTIQRTQQEDSAVYLCASSAYTSANYGYTFGSGTRLTVV.